These 30 T cell receptor beta chains originate from one sample sequenced in a study of T cell repertoires in cytomegalovirus infection. TCRdb re-derived calls from the reads in MiXCR, one entry per CDR3 protein. The data show roughly 230,000 distinct CDR3 sequences, roughly 20% seen once. Input material: CD8+ T cells from PBMCs. These receptors all come from a human donor in good health (CMV status not recorded). Some clones in this sample may be carry-over from other donors' samples.

This clonotype was seen repeatedly, ten times or more. The chain combines TRBV7-8 with TRBJ1-4; no reliable D call. Germline-derived CDR1 and CDR2 are SGHVS and FQNEAQ. V was trimmed by 2 bases and J by 3 bases, leaving 7 bases between them. The CDR3 has 14 amino acids. The DNA of the CDR3 is TGTGCCAGCAGCTTAACGATCCCTAATGAAAAACTGTTTTTT. As protein: CASSLTIPNEKLFF.

The chain recombines TRBV10-3 with TRBJ1-1; 7 positions agree with TRBD1. The germline CDR1 and CDR2 sequences are ENHRY and SYGVKD. The CDR3 is made up of 14 amino acids. The V and J ends lost 4 bases and 0 bases, in that order; junction bases with no gene match: 2. The CDR3 region is CAISGDSLNTEAFF. The CDR3 DNA sequence: TGTGCCATCAGTGGGGACAGCTTGAACACTGAAGCTTTCTTT.

The rearrangement links TRBV14 to TRBJ2-2; D uncertain. The CDR3 length is 15 residues. Between the trimmed V and J ends, which lost 4 bases and 4 bases, there was a span of 13 bases. The germline gives CDR1 SGHDN, CDR2 FVKESK. CDR3 sequence: CASSPYLGFTGELFF. The CDR3 coding sequence is TGTGCCAGCAGCCCCTATTTGGGATTCACCGGGGAGCTGTTTTTT.

This clonotype was seen only a few times. V is TRBV10-3 and J is TRBJ2-2, with D hard to call. V was cut by 3 bases and J by 3 bases, with 11 bases left in between. CDR3 size: 15 residues. Germline values: CDR1 ENHRY, CDR2 SYGVKD. CDR3 DNA: TGTGCCATCAGTGAATGGCAGGTTGACACCGGGGAGCTGTTTTTT. Protein sequence: CAISEWQVDTGELFF.

This clonotype was observed a handful of times. The V gene is TRBV3-1, the J gene TRBJ2-7; 10 nucleotides agree with TRBD1. The germline V gene has CDR1 LGHDT and CDR2 YNNKEL (reference sequence). Trimming cost V 5 bases and J 2 bases; bases outside gene matches: 6. This CDR3 region has 15 residues. CDR3 protein: CASSAGQGLTYEQYF. The CDR3 nucleotides read TGTGCCAGCAGCGCGGGACAGGGGCTAACCTACGAGCAGTACTTC.

This clonotype showed up many times. The chain combines TRBV12-3 or TRBV12-4 with TRBJ1-5, with 8 positions matching TRBD1. The CDR3 length is 14 residues. The V segment lost 6 bases and the J segment 7 bases; nucleotides outside the gene matches: 8. CDR3 coding DNA: TGTGCCAGCAGCGCCGGGCAGGGGGCACAGCCCCAGCATTTT. Protein product: CASSAGQGAQPQHF.

The chain uses TRBV7-9 and TRBJ2-7, with D uncertain. V was shortened by 4 bases and J by 2 bases, with 15 bases between the two germline ends. This CDR3 region has 15 residues. Germline V gene lookup returns CDR1 SEHNR and CDR2 FQNEAQ (reference sequence). CDR3 loop: CASSSSKGLPYEQYF. For the CDR3, the DNA is TGTGCCAGCAGCTCGAGTAAGGGCCTCCCCTACGAGCAGTACTTC.

The chain is built from TRBV28 and TRBJ2-3, with 9 bases fitting TRBD2. V was clipped by 3 bases and J by 0 bases; unmatched bases: 22. In germline, CDR1 is MDHEN, CDR2 SYDVKM. This CDR3 is 22 amino acids long. The DNA of the CDR3 is TGTGCCAGCAGTTTCCCGGGACAGCTCCTAGCGGGGAAAGTACTAAGCACAGATACGCAGTATTTT. This sequence encodes CASSFPGQLLAGKVLSTDTQYF.

V usage is TRBV19 and J usage is TRBJ2-1; 7 bases are shared with TRBD2. V trimming: 4 bases; J trimming: 11 bases; junction bases outside the gene matches: 2. The germline V gene has CDR1 LNHDA and CDR2 SQIVND (reference sequence). The CDR3 has 11 residues. CDR3: CASSTGGQQFF. CDR3 DNA: TGTGCCAGTAGTACGGGGGGACAGCAGTTCTTC.

This clonotype has at least ten counts. This sequence joins TRBV7-8 and TRBJ2-3; D might be TRBD2 (6 bases). Germline CDR1 reads SGHVS; CDR2 reads FQNEAQ. The CDR3 is 15 amino acids. Deletions cut 3 bases from V and 1 base from J, with 11 bases between. As DNA, the CDR3 is TGTGCCAGCAGCTTGGGCCCGGGGGGCACAGATACGCAGTATTTT. Translation: CASSLGPGGTDTQYF.

This clonotype was detected a few times. The rearrangement uses TRBV9 and TRBJ2-7, with a tentative D call TRBD2 (6 bases). In germline, CDR1 is SGDLS, CDR2 YYNGEE. The CDR3 consists of 15 residues. The V end was cut by 2 bases, the J end by 2 bases, with 14 bases between. This chain's CDR3 is CASSVSGTAAYEQYF. The CDR3 coding sequence is TGTGCCAGCAGCGTCTCCGGGACTGCCGCCTACGAGCAGTACTTC. The complete variable domain, with remaining parts taken from reference TRBV9 and TRBJ2-7, reads DSGVTQTPKHLITATGQRVTLRCSPRSGDLSVYWYQQSLDQGLQFLIQYYNGEERAKGNILERFSAQQFPDLHSELNLSSLELGDSALYFCASSVSGTAAYEQYFGPGTRLTVT.

The V call is TRBV2, the J call TRBJ2-2; perhaps TRBD1 as D (5 bases). CDR3 size: 13 residues. V shed 11 bases and J shed 1 base, with 11 bases lying between them. Germline CDR1 and CDR2: SNHLY and FYNNEI. CDR3 sequence: CAQRGQNTGELFF. As DNA, the CDR3 is TGTGCCCAAAGAGGACAGAACACCGGGGAGCTGTTTTTT.

This clonotype has a handful of counts. The chain links TRBV19 to TRBJ1-1; TRBD1 might be the D (5 bases). The length of the CDR3 is 13 residues. Trimming cost V 7 bases and J 0 bases, with 9 bases left between them. The germline V gene encodes CDR1 LNHDA and CDR2 SQIVND (reference sequence). CDR3 region: CASTGGMNTEAFF. The CDR3 coding sequence is TGTGCCAGTACGGGGGGGATGAACACTGAAGCTTTCTTT.

This clonotype was counted only a few times. The rearrangement uses TRBV27 and TRBJ1-1, with TRBD1 as a possible D gene (5 bases). The germline V gene encodes CDR1 MNHEY and CDR2 SMNVEV (reference sequence). The CDR3 is made up of 11 amino acids. The V gene lost 6 bases and the J gene lost 10 bases, with 12 bases spanning the gap. CDR3 coding DNA: TGTGCCAGCAGCCCGGGACTCGTAGCTTTCTTT. Translation gives CASSPGLVAFF.

This clonotype was detected once. An end of the junction differs from the germline gene, which may be a read error. The chain recombines TRBV7-4 with TRBJ2-2; D tentatively reads TRBD1 or TRBD2 (6 bases each). CDR1 is SGHVT and CDR2 is SQSDAQ in the germline V gene. The CDR3 is 17 amino acids. CDR3 coding DNA: TGTGCCAGCACCTCCTCCGTGTCGGGGGCGAACACCGGGGAGCTGTCTTTT. Its protein product is CASTSSVSGANTGELSF.

V is TRBV12-3 or TRBV12-4 and J is TRBJ2-1; no clear D gene. This CDR3 comprises 13 residues. The ends were cut back, 3 bases at V and 4 bases at J, with 7 bases in the middle. This CDR3 is CASSLMGYNEQFF. DNA of the CDR3: TGTGCCAGCAGTTTGATGGGTTACAATGAGCAGTTCTTC.

The table lists this clonotype with a few counts. V and J are TRBV6-5 and TRBJ1-1; 9 bases are a match to TRBD1. The J segment lost 8 bases and the V segment lost 6 bases, leaving 7 bases of the junction unmatched. The CDR3 covers 13 residues. CDR1 MNHEY and CDR2 SVGAGI come from the germline V gene. The CDR3 region is CASSPNRGREAFF. CDR3 DNA: TGTGCCAGCAGCCCCAACAGGGGGCGAGAAGCTTTCTTT.

The chain is built from TRBV7-9 and TRBJ1-1; D may be TRBD1 (6 bases). The germline V gene has CDR1 SEHNR and CDR2 FQNEAQ (reference sequence). V lost 1 base and J 6 bases, leaving 12 bases between the germline ends. The CDR3 spans 14 residues. CDR3 in amino acids: CASSLVQGRAEAFF. The CDR3 DNA follows: TGTGCCAGCAGCTTAGTACAGGGTCGGGCTGAAGCTTTCTTT.

This clonotype has ten or more counts. The V gene is TRBV28, the J gene TRBJ2-1; D is perhaps TRBD2 (5 bases). CDR1 MDHEN and CDR2 SYDVKM come from the germline V gene. This CDR3 contains 15 residues. V was pared by 2 bases and J by 7 bases, with 15 bases between. For the CDR3, the DNA is TGTGCCAGCAGTTTACTATTGGAGGCCCGGAATGAGCAGTTCTTC. The encoded protein is CASSLLLEARNEQFF.

This chain connects TRBV20-1 to TRBJ1-1; D might be TRBD1 (5 bases). Germline CDR1 DFQATT, CDR2 SNEGSKA (reference sequence). V lost 1 base, J lost 1 base, and 16 bases lay in between. The CDR3 length is 16 residues. The CDR3, as DNA: TGCAGTGCTAGAGTAATCCTACCAGGGTCGAACACTGAAGCTTTCTTT. The encoded protein is CSARVILPGSNTEAFF.

This clonotype was counted a few times. The V call is TRBV28, the J call TRBJ1-5; D gene unclear. The CDR3 loop spans 11 amino acids. V lost 8 bases and J 6 bases, leaving 8 bases between the germline ends. CDR1 and CDR2 (germline): MDHEN, SYDVKM. The CDR3 reads CASHSGQPQHF. The CDR3 region has the DNA TGTGCCAGCCACTCGGGTCAGCCCCAGCATTTT.

The chain has TRBV28 and TRBJ1-5, with D possibly TRBD1 on 5 matching bases. Germline V gene lookup returns CDR1 MDHEN and CDR2 SYDVKM. The CDR3 length is 14 residues. V was cut by 2 bases and J by 4 bases, with 9 bases left in between. CDR3 sequence reads: CASSLRGTNQPQHF. The CDR3 DNA sequence: TGTGCCAGCAGTTTAAGGGGAACTAATCAGCCCCAGCATTTT.

J is TRBJ1-2 and V is TRBV19; D uncertain. Germline-derived CDR1 and CDR2 are LNHDA and SQIVND (reference sequence). Trimming stripped 7 bases from V and 8 bases from J, with 17 bases between. The CDR3 covers 13 residues. CDR3 sequence (DNA): TGTGCCAGTACCGCCGGGATCCTTGGGGGCTACACCTTC. Protein sequence: CASTAGILGGYTF. Drawing the rest from reference TRBV19 and TRBJ1-2, the complete variable domain is DGGITQSPKYLFRKEGQNVTLSCEQNLNHDAMYWYRQDPGQGLRLIYYSQIVNDFQKGDIAEGYSVSREKKESFPLTVTSAQKNPTAFYLCASTAGILGGYTFGSGTRLTVV.

The rearrangement joins TRBV27 to TRBJ2-1, with D perhaps matching TRBD2 (6 bases). CDR1 is MNHEY and CDR2 is SMNVEV in the germline V gene (reference sequence). The CDR3 runs 14 residues. Trimming pared 6 bases from V and 1 base from J, leaving 10 bases between. For the CDR3, the DNA is TGTGCCAGCAGGGGAGCGGGTTCCTACAATGAGCAGTTCTTC. Residues: CASRGAGSYNEQFF.

This clonotype was seen ten or more times. The chain links TRBV12-3 or TRBV12-4 to TRBJ2-5; no clear D gene. CDR3 size: 14 residues. The V end lost 2 bases, the J end lost 5 bases, and 12 bases lay between the germline ends. CDR3 nucleotide sequence: TGTGCCAGCAGTTTATCAGTTTCGGTTGAGACCCAGTACTTC. This sequence encodes CASSLSVSVETQYF.

The V call is TRBV9, the J call TRBJ2-1; tentatively, D is TRBD1 (5 bases). CDR1 and CDR2 (germline): SGDLS, YYNGEE. The ends were cut back, 0 bases at V and 6 bases at J, with 10 bases in the middle. The CDR3 is 14 amino acids. The CDR3 region is CASSVADTGNEQFF. The CDR3, as DNA: TGTGCCAGCAGCGTAGCGGACACTGGCAATGAGCAGTTCTTC.

This clonotype was picked up a small number of times. The V gene is TRBV28, the J gene TRBJ1-2; the D gene is possibly TRBD1 (5 bases). CDR3 length: 12 amino acids. Trimming left V 4 bases short and J 8 bases short, with 11 bases between. Per the germline V gene, CDR1 is MDHEN and CDR2 is SYDVKM. CDR3 nucleotides: TGTGCCAGCAGTTCCCGACAGAGGGGCTACACCTTC. Encoded protein: CASSSRQRGYTF.

This clonotype was observed a handful of times. This rearrangement joins TRBV7-9 to TRBJ2-7; TRBD1 is a possible D gene (6 bases). V gave up 5 bases and J gave up 3 bases, with 26 bases separating them. Germline V gene data show CDR1 as SEHNR and CDR2 as FQNEAQ (reference sequence). This CDR3 has 18 residues. The CDR3 spells CASSPPLGQPLAVYEQYF. The CDR3 bases are TGTGCCAGCAGCCCCCCCCTTGGACAGCCCCTCGCCGTCTACGAGCAGTACTTC.

A few counts support this clonotype. The V and J genes are TRBV28 and TRBJ2-7, with TRBD1 identical over 9 bases. Germline trimming cut 11 bases from V and 0 bases from J; bases unmatched to any gene: 5. This CDR3 spans 13 amino acids. In germline, CDR1 is MDHEN, CDR2 SYDVKM. CDR3 amino acids: CAWGQGISYEQYF. The CDR3 region has the DNA TGTGCCTGGGGACAGGGAATCTCCTACGAGCAGTACTTC.

This clonotype was detected a few times. CDR3 in amino acids: CASSHYRAGGEKLFF. Here the CDR3 DNA reads TGTGCCAGCAGTCACTACAGGGCCGGGGGGGAAAAACTGTTTTTT. The rearrangement joins TRBV28 to TRBJ1-4; TRBD1 is a possible D gene (6 bases). The CDR3 is 15 amino acids. Trimming pared 5 bases from V and 8 bases from J, leaving 18 bases between. Germline V gives CDR1 MDHEN, CDR2 SYDVKM. Looking up the rest from reference TRBV28 and TRBJ1-4 gives the full variable domain: DVKVTQSSRYLVKRTGEKVFLECVQDMDHENMFWYRQDPGLGLRLIYFSYDVKMKEKGDIPEGYSVSREKKERFSLILESASTNQTSMYLCASSHYRAGGEKLFFGSGTQLSVL.